This is a list of T cell receptor beta chains from one sample in a study of CD8+CD57+ T cells in acquired aplastic anemia. TCRdb re-derived calls from the reads in MiXCR, one entry per CDR3 protein. The sample lists around 160,000 distinct CDR3 sequences, around 48% seen once, with roughly 2.8% in the top ten. The sequenced material came from sorted CD4+, CD8+, or CD8+CD57+ T cells (not recorded which) from PBMCs. Receptors originate from a human donor with aplastic anemia. The CDR3 runs from the conserved cysteine through the conserved F or W. The D gene is left open where the match is weak. The size of a clone is reported for some rows only, either as once, few or many, or as a class for expanded clones.

clone_size j_call v_call d_call cdr3_aa cdr3_nt
few TRBJ1-4 TRBV30 NA CAWSDRNEKLFF TGTGCCTGGAGTGACCGTAATGAAAAACTGTTTTTT
NA TRBJ2-2 TRBV10-3 TRBD1 CAIGGTGRNTGELFF TGTGCCATCGGTGGGACAGGGAGGAACACCGGGGAGCTGTTTTTT
NA TRBJ1-2 TRBV5-4 NA CASSLDPGAATNYGYTF TGTGCCAGCAGTTTGGACCCCGGGGCAGCAACTAACTATGGCTACACCTTC
many TRBJ2-1 TRBV9 NA CASSPGSRSNEQFF TGTGCCAGCAGCCCCGGATCCCGAAGCAATGAGCAGTTCTTC
NA TRBJ2-1 TRBV19 TRBD2 CASRGLAGAQFF TGTGCCAGTAGGGGACTAGCGGGCGCTCAGTTCTTC
NA TRBJ1-2 TRBV15 NA CATSYVLGNYGYTF TGTGCCACCAGCTACGTCTTGGGGAACTATGGCTACACCTTC
many TRBJ2-3 TRBV6-1 NA CASSYVPDTQYF TGTGCCAGCTCGTATGTACCAGATACGCAGTATTTT
once TRBJ2-7 TRBV2 TRBD2 CASSVPGTSGRQYF TGTGCCAGCAGCGTACCCGGGACTAGCGGGAGGCAGTACTTC
NA TRBJ1-2 TRBV29-1 TRBD1 CSVDRTNNYGYTF TGCAGCGTGGACAGGACAAATAACTATGGCTACACCTTC
NA TRBJ1-1 TRBV19 NA CASSMGSGMNTEAFF TGTGCCAGTAGTATGGGTTCAGGGATGAACACTGAAGCTTTCTTT
many TRBJ1-6 TRBV20-1 TRBD1 CSARDLGTGENSPLHF TGCAGTGCTAGAGATCTCGGGACAGGGGAGAACTCACCCCTCCACTTT
many TRBJ2-6 TRBV5-1 NA CASSLGLSGPSGGANVLTF TGCGCCAGCAGCTTGGGGTTGTCAGGACCCTCGGGTGGGGCCAACGTCCTGACTTTC
many TRBJ2-7 TRBV3-1 NA CASSQVGSYLYEQYF TGTGCCAGCAGCCAAGTAGGGTCATACCTCTACGAGCAGTACTTC
many TRBJ2-1 TRBV12-5 TRBD2 CASGSQSGRAYNEQFF TGTGCTAGTGGTTCCCAGAGCGGGAGGGCCTACAATGAGCAGTTCTTC
NA TRBJ1-1 TRBV29-1 NA CSVVVRGLTRVAFF TGCAGCGTTGTGGTCAGGGGCCTGACTCGTGTTGCTTTCTTT
many TRBJ2-5 TRBV12-5 NA CASGDRDQETQYF TGTGCTAGTGGGGACAGAGACCAAGAGACCCAGTACTTC
many TRBJ2-1 TRBV14 TRBD2 CASSQGVLRGRGEQFF TGTGCCAGCAGCCAAGGGGTTCTTCGGGGGAGGGGTGAGCAGTTCTTC
NA TRBJ1-1 TRBV19 NA CASRVRGGTEAFF TGTGCCAGTAGGGTCAGGGGAGGCACTGAAGCTTTCTTT
many TRBJ2-4 TRBV12-3/TRBV12-4 NA CASSLTGAAIQYF TGTGCCAGCAGTTTAACGGGAGCCGCCATTCAGTACTTC
many TRBJ1-5 TRBV27 NA CASTRGPNQPQHF TGTGCCAGCACACGGGGGCCCAATCAGCCCCAGCATTTT
many TRBJ2-7 TRBV20-1 TRBD1 CSALRQGGEQYF TGCAGTGCTCTGAGACAGGGTGGCGAGCAGTACTTC
NA TRBJ2-3 TRBV20-1 NA CSASRGLGTDTQYF TGCAGTGCTAGCCGCGGACTTGGCACAGATACGCAGTATTTT
NA TRBJ2-1 TRBV20-1 NA CSASNPGSSYNEQFF TGCAGTGCTTCTAACCCAGGGAGCTCCTACAATGAGCAGTTCTTC
NA TRBJ2-2 TRBV5-8 NA CASGGGAGDAGELFF TGTGCCAGCGGAGGGGGGGCAGGCGACGCCGGGGAGCTGTTTTTT
NA TRBJ2-6 TRBV15 TRBD1 CATSSGTAPVVSGANVLTF TGTGCCACCAGCAGTGGGACAGCGCCCGTGGTCTCTGGGGCCAACGTCCTGACTTTC
many TRBJ2-1 TRBV7-3 TRBD2 CASSSTSGRSNEQFF TGTGCCAGCAGCTCAACTAGCGGGAGAAGCAATGAGCAGTTCTTC
many TRBJ1-2 TRBV9 NA CASSVVPGNYGYTF TGTGCCAGCAGCGTAGTACCCGGCAACTATGGCTACACCTTC
NA TRBJ2-7 TRBV2 TRBD2 CAIFSGTSGTYEQYF TGTGCCATCTTTTCCGGGACTAGCGGGACCTACGAGCAGTACTTC
NA TRBJ2-3 TRBV14 NA CSSSHLTSTDTQFF TGTTCCAGCAGCCATCTAACTAGCACAGATACGCAGTTTTTT
NA TRBJ1-6 TRBV7-9 NA CASSHVDGEPLHF TGTGCCAGCAGCCACGTTGACGGTGAGCCCCTCCACTTT
NA TRBJ2-3 TRBV7-9 TRBD1 CANDRAPLTDTQYF TGTGCCAACGACAGGGCCCCTCTCACAGATACGCAGTATTTT
many TRBJ2-1 TRBV7-3 TRBD1 CASSLRSGTGDHEQFF TGTGCCAGCAGCTTAAGGTCAGGGACAGGGGATCATGAGCAGTTCTTC
many TRBJ2-5 TRBV19 NA CASSAQKGGGETQYF TGTGCCAGTAGTGCACAAAAAGGGGGGGGAGAGACCCAGTACTTC
NA TRBJ2-6 TRBV25-1 NA CASSETGVTGANVLTF TGTGCCAGCAGTGAGACAGGCGTCACTGGGGCCAACGTCCTGACTTTC
NA TRBJ1-2 TRBV10-3 TRBD1 CAISGTGRLYGYTF TGTGCCATCAGTGGGACAGGGAGGCTTTATGGCTACACCTTC
NA TRBJ1-2 TRBV6-1 NA CASSEASWGSGYTF TGTGCCAGCAGTGAAGCGAGTTGGGGATCGGGCTACACCTTC
few TRBJ2-7 TRBV2 NA CASTRDGTTYEQYF TGTGCCAGCACGAGGGACGGGACAACCTACGAGCAGTACTTT
NA TRBJ1-6 TRBV10-3 NA CAIRARTENSPLHF TGTGCCATCAGGGCGAGGACAGAGAATTCACCCCTCCACTTT
many TRBJ1-5 TRBV6-5 NA CASSLSHYSNQPQHF TGTGCCAGCAGTTTAAGCCATTATAGCAATCAGCCCCAGCATTTT
NA TRBJ2-1 TRBV7-3 TRBD1 CASSLTGRDNEQFF TGTGCCAGCAGCTTGACAGGGCGGGACAATGAGCAGTTCTTC
many TRBJ1-6 TRBV19 TRBD1 CASSRAGQSNSPLHF TGTGCCAGTAGTAGGGCGGGACAGAGCAATTCACCCCTCCACTTT
NA TRBJ2-5 TRBV7-6 TRBD2 CTSTRVAGEGTQYF TGTACCAGCACCAGGGTAGCGGGAGAGGGGACCCAGTACTTC
many TRBJ2-3 TRBV19 TRBD1 CASSSTGAGDTQYF TGTGCCAGTAGTTCTACAGGGGCAGGAGATACGCAGTATTTT
NA TRBJ1-1 TRBV2 NA CASTRGSMNTEAFF TGTGCCAGCACTAGGGGGAGCATGAACACTGAAGCTTTCTTT
NA TRBJ1-6 TRBV5-4 TRBD1 CASSFDRGDSPLHF TGTGCCAGCAGCTTTGACAGGGGAGATTCACCCCTCCACTTT
few TRBJ2-5 TRBV2 NA CASSYMGAEETQYF TGTGCCAGCAGTTATATGGGGGCGGAAGAGACCCAGTACTTC
NA TRBJ2-7 TRBV30 NA CAWNAPASFEQYF TGTGCCTGGAACGCACCCGCCAGCTTCGAGCAGTACTTC
NA TRBJ2-7 TRBV24-1 NA CATSDPTAAYEQYF TGTGCCACCAGTGATCCGACAGCCGCCTACGAGCAGTACTTC
NA TRBJ2-2 TRBV7-9 NA CASRNANNGELFF TGTGCCAGTCGGAACGCGAACAACGGGGAGCTGTTTTTT
many TRBJ1-4 TRBV5-1 NA CASSLRSADEKLFF TGCGCCAGCAGCCTACGATCCGCCGATGAAAAACTGTTTTTT
many TRBJ1-2 TRBV12-5 TRBD1 CASGSFQGGGYTF TGTGCTAGTGGTTCTTTCCAGGGGGGTGGCTACACCTTC
many TRBJ1-2 TRBV30 NA CAWRWGRTNYGYTF TGTGCCTGGAGGTGGGGCAGAACCAACTATGGCTACACCTTC
many TRBJ1-2 TRBV20-1 NA CSAREGGNYTF TGCAGTGCTAGAGAGGGGGGAAACTACACCTTC
many TRBJ2-1 TRBV24-1 TRBD1 CATSDNRGSYEQFF TGTGCCACCAGTGACAACAGGGGGTCCTATGAGCAGTTCTTC
NA TRBJ1-1 TRBV2 TRBD1 CASSSGTVMNTEAFF TGTGCCAGCAGCTCAGGGACAGTAATGAACACTGAAGCTTTCTTT
few TRBJ2-7 TRBV11-1 TRBD1 CASSVPGQGGIGDYEQYF TGTGCCAGCAGCGTACCGGGACAGGGGGGAATCGGCGATTACGAGCAGTACTTC
NA TRBJ2-7 TRBV10-1 TRBD2 CASRTRLAGIMYEQYF TGCGCCAGCAGGACCCGACTAGCGGGAATAATGTACGAGCAGTACTTC